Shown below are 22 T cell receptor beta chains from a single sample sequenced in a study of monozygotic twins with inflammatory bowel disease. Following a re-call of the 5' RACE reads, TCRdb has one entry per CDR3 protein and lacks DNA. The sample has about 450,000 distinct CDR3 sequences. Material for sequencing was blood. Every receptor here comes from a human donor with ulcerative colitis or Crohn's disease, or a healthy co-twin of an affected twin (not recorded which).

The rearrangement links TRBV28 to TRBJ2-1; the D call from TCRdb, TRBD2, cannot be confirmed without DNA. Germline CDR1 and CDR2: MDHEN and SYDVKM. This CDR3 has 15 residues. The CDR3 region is CASREKGYSTYEQFF.

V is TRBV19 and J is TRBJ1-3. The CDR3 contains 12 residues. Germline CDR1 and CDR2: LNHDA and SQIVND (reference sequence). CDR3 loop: CASSMKGNTIYF.

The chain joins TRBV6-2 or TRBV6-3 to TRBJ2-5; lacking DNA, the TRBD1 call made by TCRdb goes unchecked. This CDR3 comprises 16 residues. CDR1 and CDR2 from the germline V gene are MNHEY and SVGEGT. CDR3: CASSLIPGQVEETQYF.

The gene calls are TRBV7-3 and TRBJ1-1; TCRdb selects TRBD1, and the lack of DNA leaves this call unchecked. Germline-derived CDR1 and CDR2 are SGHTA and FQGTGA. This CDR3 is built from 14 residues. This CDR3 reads CASSLGPQDPEAFF.

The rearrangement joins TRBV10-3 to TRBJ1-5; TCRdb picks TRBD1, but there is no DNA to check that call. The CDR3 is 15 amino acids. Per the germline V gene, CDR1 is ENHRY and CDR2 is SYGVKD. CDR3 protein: CDTSEGQGSNQPQHF.

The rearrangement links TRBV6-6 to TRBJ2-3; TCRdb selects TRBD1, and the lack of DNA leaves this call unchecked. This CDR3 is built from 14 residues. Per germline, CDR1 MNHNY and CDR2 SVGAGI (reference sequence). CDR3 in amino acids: CASRGTGAADTQYF.

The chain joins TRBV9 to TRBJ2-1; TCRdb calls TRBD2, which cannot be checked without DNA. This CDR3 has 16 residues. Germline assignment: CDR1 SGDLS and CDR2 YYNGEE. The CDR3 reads CASSVEPSGRASEQFF.

The chain's CDR3 is CASSPSGGWLGSSYNEQFF. The rearrangement joins TRBV6-1 to TRBJ2-1; absent DNA, TCRdb's TRBD1 call cannot be checked. This CDR3 is 19 amino acids long. The V gene's germline CDR1 is MNHNS and CDR2 SASEGT.

The CDR3 protein is CASSRLVGGGNNEQFF. The V call is TRBV7-2, the J call TRBJ2-1; TCRdb returns TRBD2, unconfirmable since there is no DNA. This CDR3 has 16 amino acids. CDR1 is SGHTA, CDR2 FQGNSA, per germline.

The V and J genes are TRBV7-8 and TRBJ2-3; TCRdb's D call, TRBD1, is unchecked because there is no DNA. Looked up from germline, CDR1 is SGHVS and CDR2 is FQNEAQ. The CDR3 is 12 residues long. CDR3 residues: CASSPPLGIEYF.

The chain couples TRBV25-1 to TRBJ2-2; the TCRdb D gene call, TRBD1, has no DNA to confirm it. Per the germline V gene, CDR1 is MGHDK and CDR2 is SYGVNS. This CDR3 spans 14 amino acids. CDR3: CASSTPADTGELFF.

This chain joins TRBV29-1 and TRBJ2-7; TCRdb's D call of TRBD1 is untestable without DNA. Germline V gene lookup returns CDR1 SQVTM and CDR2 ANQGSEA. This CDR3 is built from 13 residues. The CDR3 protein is CSVRQGRTYEQYF.

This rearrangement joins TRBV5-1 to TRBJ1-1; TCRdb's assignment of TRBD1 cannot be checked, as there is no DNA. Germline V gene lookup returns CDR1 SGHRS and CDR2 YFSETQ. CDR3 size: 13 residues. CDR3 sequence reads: CASSLGGQLEAFF. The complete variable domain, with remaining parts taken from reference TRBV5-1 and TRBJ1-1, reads KAGVTQTPRYLIKTRGQQVTLSCSPISGHRSVSWYQQTPGQGLQFLFEYFSETQRNKGNFPGRFSGRQFSNSRSEMNVSTLELGDSALYLCASSLGGQLEAFFGQGTRLTVV.

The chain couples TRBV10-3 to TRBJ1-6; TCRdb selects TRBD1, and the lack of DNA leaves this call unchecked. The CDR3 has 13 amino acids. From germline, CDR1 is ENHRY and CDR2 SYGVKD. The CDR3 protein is CAISPDTNSPLHF.

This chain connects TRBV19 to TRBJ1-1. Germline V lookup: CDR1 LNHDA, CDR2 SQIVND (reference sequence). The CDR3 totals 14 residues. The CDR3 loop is CASRYPGPGTEAFF.

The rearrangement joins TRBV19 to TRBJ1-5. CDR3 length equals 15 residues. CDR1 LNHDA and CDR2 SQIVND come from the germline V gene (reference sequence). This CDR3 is CASRGAGTLNQPQHF. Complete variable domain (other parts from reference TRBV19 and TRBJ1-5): DGGITQSPKYLFRKEGQNVTLSCEQNLNHDAMYWYRQDPGQGLRLIYYSQIVNDFQKGDIAEGYSVSREKKESFPLTVTSAQKNPTAFYLCASRGAGTLNQPQHFGDGTRLSIL.

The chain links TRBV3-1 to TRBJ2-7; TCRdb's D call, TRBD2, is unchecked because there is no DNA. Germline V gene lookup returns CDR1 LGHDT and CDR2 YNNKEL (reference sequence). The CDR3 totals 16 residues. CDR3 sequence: CASSQDLTGGPGEQYF.

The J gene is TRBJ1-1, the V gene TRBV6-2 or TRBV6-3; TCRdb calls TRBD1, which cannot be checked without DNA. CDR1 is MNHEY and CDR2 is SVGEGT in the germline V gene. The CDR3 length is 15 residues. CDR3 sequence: CASRRPGPTNTEAFF.

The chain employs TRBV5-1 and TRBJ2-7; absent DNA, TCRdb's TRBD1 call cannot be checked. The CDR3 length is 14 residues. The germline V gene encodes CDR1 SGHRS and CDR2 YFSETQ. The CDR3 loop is CASSETGTGFEQYF.

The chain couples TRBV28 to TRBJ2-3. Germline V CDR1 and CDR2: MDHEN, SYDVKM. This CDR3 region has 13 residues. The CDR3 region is CASSPADTDTQYF.

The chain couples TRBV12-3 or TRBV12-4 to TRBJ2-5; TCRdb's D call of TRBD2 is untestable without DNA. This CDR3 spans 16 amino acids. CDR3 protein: CASSRASGGLAETQYF.

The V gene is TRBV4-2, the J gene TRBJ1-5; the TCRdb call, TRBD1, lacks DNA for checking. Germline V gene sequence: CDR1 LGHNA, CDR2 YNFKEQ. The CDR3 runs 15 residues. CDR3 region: CASSQERDDNQPQHF.